The present TCR beta chain was sequenced within a study of OX40 agonist ivuxolimab in advanced cancers. As for the study in general: The patients got ivuxolimab, which is an agonistic anti-OX40 (CD134) antibody. A male proportion of over 70% was recorded, with mean age approximately 57 years and range 23 to 79.

A note on this clone: Its antigen is not identified.

Assay: immunoSEQ multiplex PCR; the TCRdb copy retains only in-frame clones and omits some. The repertoire holds 70,000 to 95,000 clones, with 88% as singletons. V was shortened by 6 bases and J by 0 bases, with 23 bases between the two germline ends. Germline V gene lookup returns CDR1 MDHEN and CDR2 SYDVKM. This CDR3 is 18 amino acids long. Study-wide results and limits: The study did not work out the antigen specificity of the expanded peripheral T cells. In a subset of nonresponders, normalized T-cell clonal expansion was also low.

The clonotype originates from an adult with an advanced solid tumor such as melanoma, head and neck, liver or kidney cancer. The chain recombines TRBV28 with TRBJ1-1, with a possible D match to TRBD1 (5 bases). The specimen was CD4+ or CD8+ T cells sorted from blood, collected in a trial of the OX40 agonist ivuxolimab. The CDR3 sequence is CASSSASKGSRVNTEAFF. In DNA, the CDR3 is TGTGCCAGCAGCTCCGCATCTAAGGGGTCCAGGGTGAACACTGAAGCTTTCTTT.